What follows are 22 T cell receptor beta chains derived from one specimen sequenced in a study of a mutant IDH1 vaccine in newly diagnosed glioma. Antigens for these TCRs are unknown. Regarding time point: week 5, during vaccination. Each dose of the vaccine consisted of 300 ug of mutant IDH1 20-mer peptide, with topical imiquimod. Data came from immunoSEQ multiplex PCR; TCRdb stores just in-frame clones and leaves some out. The data contain 40,000 to 55,000 clones, roughly 78% of them singletons. The specimen was PBMCs, collected from a glioma patient whose treatment included an IDH1 peptide vaccine. These receptors were collected from a man aged 50 or older with glioma.

The chain combines TRBV5-4 with TRBJ1-1; 10 nucleotides agree with TRBD1. CDR3 length: 14 residues. In germline, CDR1 is SGHNT, CDR2 YYREEE (reference sequence). V was clipped by 4 bases and J by 4 bases; unmatched bases: 4. CDR3 in DNA: TGTGCCAGCAGCCTATGGACAGGGGGCACTGAAGCTTTCTTT. The encoded protein is CASSLWTGGTEAFF.

This sequence joins TRBV5-5 and TRBJ2-7; the D gene is possibly TRBD2 (7 bases). This CDR3 contains 15 residues. Germline V CDR1 and CDR2: SGHKS, YYEKEE (reference sequence). V lost 1 base, J lost 4 bases, and 15 bases lay in between. DNA of the CDR3: TGTGCCAGCAGCTTGACGGGGGGCGGGTTGTACGAGCAGTACTTC. It specifies CASSLTGGGLYEQYF.

This clone has a single count. The chain recombines TRBV27 with TRBJ1-5; tentative D call: TRBD1 (5 bases). V lost 7 bases and J lost 10, with 23 bases in between. CDR1 is MNHEY, CDR2 SMNVEV, per germline (reference sequence). The CDR3 totals 15 residues. Here the CDR3 reads CASKLAGEGRGPQHF. CDR3 in DNA: TGTGCCAGCAAGTTGGCGGGGGAAGGGCGAGGACCCCAGCATTTT.

In its sample, this clone was seen a few times. The rearrangement uses TRBV19 and TRBJ1-4; TRBD1 matches 9 bases. This CDR3 has 14 residues. V was clipped by 3 bases and J by 6 bases; unmatched bases: 2. Germline V gene data show CDR1 as LNHDA and CDR2 as SQIVND (reference sequence). The CDR3 nucleotides read TGTGCCAGTAGTATGGACAGGGGATATGAAAAACTGTTTTTT. It is translated as CASSMDRGYEKLFF.

This sequence joins TRBV6-5 and TRBJ1-4; no clear D. Trimming took off 6 bases at V and 0 bases at J, with 8 bases between the two ends. This CDR3 has 14 amino acids. CDR1 is MNHEY, CDR2 SVGAGI, per germline. The CDR3 DNA follows: TGTGCCAGCAGCCCGGGGTCAACTAATGAAAAACTGTTTTTT. It codes for CASSPGSTNEKLFF.

With respect to this clone: One end of the junction varies from germline; a read error may be responsible. The chain links TRBV15 to TRBJ2-5; 8 nucleotides line up with TRBD1. The CDR3 consists of 14 residues. CDR1 is LNHNV and CDR2 is YYDKDF in the germline V gene (reference sequence). CDR3 protein: CATSGDRGLGEQYF. The CDR3, as DNA: TGTGCCACCAGCGGAGACAGGGGTCTAGGGGAGCAGTACTTC.

V and J are TRBV27 and TRBJ1-5; D gene uncertain. The length of the CDR3 is 13 residues. Trimming cost V 3 bases and J 4 bases, with 7 bases left between them. Germline assignment: CDR1 MNHEY and CDR2 SMNVEV (reference sequence). In DNA form, the CDR3 reads TGTGCCAGCAGTTTTAGAAGGAATCAGCCCCAGCATTTT. This codes for CASSFRRNQPQHF.

The CDR3 protein is CASSSTGTRSEKLFF. The CDR3 bases are TGTGCCAGTAGTTCAACCGGGACCAGGAGTGAAAAACTGTTTTTT. The chain uses TRBV19 and TRBJ1-4; a possible D gene is TRBD1 (5 bases). The germline V gene has CDR1 LNHDA and CDR2 SQIVND (reference sequence). The CDR3 runs 15 residues. V dropped 5 bases and J dropped 7 bases, with 17 bases sitting between them.

The rearrangement uses TRBV9 and TRBJ2-1; D not certain. The V end lost 0 bases, the J end lost 0 bases, and 10 bases lay between the germline ends. The CDR3 has 16 residues. Germline V lookup: CDR1 SGDLS, CDR2 YYNGEE. DNA of the CDR3: TGTGCCAGCAGCGTAGGGCAGTCGAGCTCCTACAATGAGCAGTTCTTC. Residues: CASSVGQSSSYNEQFF.

The chain is built from TRBV19 and TRBJ2-6; D not resolved. This CDR3 comprises 13 residues. Germline lookup yields CDR1 LNHDA and CDR2 SQIVND (reference sequence). V lost 5 bases and J 4 bases, leaving 6 bases between the germline ends. The CDR3 region is CASSVEGANVLTF. In DNA form, the CDR3 reads TGTGCCAGTAGTGTGGAAGGGGCCAACGTCCTGACTTTC.

The chain is built from TRBV9 and TRBJ2-7; TRBD2 matches 10 bases. Per the germline V gene, CDR1 is SGDLS and CDR2 is YYNGEE. With V trimmed by 0 bases and J by 3 bases, 3 bases remained unmatched. This CDR3 contains 15 residues. CDR3 amino acids: CASSVGTSGDYEQYF. The CDR3 bases are TGTGCCAGCAGCGTAGGCACTAGCGGGGACTACGAGCAGTACTTC.

This clone has a handful of counts. The chain uses TRBV9 and TRBJ2-1; 7 bases fit TRBD2. The CDR3 contains 13 residues. With V trimmed by 3 bases and J by 8 bases, 5 bases remained unmatched. Germline CDR1 and CDR2: SGDLS and YYNGEE. The CDR3 DNA reads as TGTGCCAGCAGCGGGACTAGTATCGATGAGCAGTTCTTC. As protein: CASSGTSIDEQFF.

The CDR3 spells CASTRDGVSSYNEQFF. DNA of the CDR3: TGTGCCAGCACCCGGGACGGGGTAAGCTCCTACAATGAGCAGTTCTTC. The chain combines TRBV27 with TRBJ2-1; D might be TRBD1 or TRBD2, each matching 5 bases. Germline CDR1 reads MNHEY; CDR2 reads SMNVEV (reference sequence). The V end was cut by 7 bases, the J end by 0 bases, with 16 bases between. The CDR3 is 16 residues long.

CDR3 sequence reads: CASSSSRGGLGQPQHF. The CDR3 DNA is TGTGCCAGCAGTTCCTCCCGAGGGGGGCTGGGGCAGCCCCAGCATTTT. The rearrangement uses TRBV6-5 and TRBJ1-5; D possibly corresponds to TRBD1 (6 bases). Germline V CDR1 and CDR2: MNHEY, SVGAGI. This CDR3 is 16 amino acids long. Between the trimmed V and J ends, which lost 4 bases and 7 bases, there was a span of 20 bases.

This clone was recorded once. J is TRBJ2-2 and V is TRBV9; D perhaps matches TRBD1 (6 bases). Trimming shortened V by 3 bases and J by 3 bases, and 6 bases separated the two germline ends. CDR1 is SGDLS, CDR2 YYNGEE, per germline. This CDR3 region has 13 residues. The CDR3 spells CASSGTDTGELFF. The CDR3 coding sequence is TGTGCCAGCAGCGGGACAGACACCGGGGAGCTGTTTTTT.

The rearrangement links TRBV18 to TRBJ2-6; weak D call: TRBD2 (6 bases). The CDR3 length is 15 residues. V was shortened by 3 bases and J by 3 bases, with 9 bases between the two germline ends. The germline CDR1 and CDR2 sequences are KGHSH and LQKENI. The CDR3 loop is CASSPEGGGANVLTF. The CDR3 coding sequence is TGTGCCAGCTCACCGGAGGGTGGTGGGGCCAACGTCCTGACTTTC.

The CDR3 is CASSSQRSSSNQPQHF. CDR3 sequence (DNA): TGTGCCAGTAGTAGCCAGAGAAGTAGTAGCAATCAGCCCCAGCATTTT. V gene TRBV19 combines with J gene TRBJ1-5; D unresolved. The CDR3 sequence is 16 residues long. V gave up 4 bases and J gave up 0 bases, with 13 bases separating them. CDR1 and CDR2 from the germline V gene are LNHDA and SQIVND (reference sequence).

The V gene is TRBV10-3, the J gene TRBJ2-1, with D unresolved. CDR1 and CDR2 (germline): ENHRY, SYGVKD. The CDR3 covers 16 residues. Trimming pared 0 bases from V and 3 bases from J, leaving 12 bases between. The DNA for the CDR3 is TGTGCCATCAGTGAGTCGATAGAGACCCTCTACAATGAGCAGTTCTTC. It yields the protein CAISESIETLYNEQFF.

The chain recombines TRBV6-5 with TRBJ1-5; a weak D match, TRBD1 (5 bases). The CDR3 runs to 13 residues. Trimming removed 8 bases at V and 10 bases at J, with 18 bases between. Germline V lookup: CDR1 MNHEY, CDR2 SVGAGI. CDR3 protein: CASVPGPRGPQHF. The CDR3 region has the DNA TGTGCCAGCGTCCCAGGGCCTCGGGGCCCCCAGCATTTT.

This clone was counted a single time. The chain joins TRBV6-5 to TRBJ1-1, with a tentative D call TRBD1 (5 bases). With 6 bases removed from V and 2 bases from J, the gap between germline ends came to 10 bases. This CDR3 spans 13 amino acids. Germline CDR1 MNHEY, CDR2 SVGAGI. The CDR3 protein is CASRRDGNTEAFF. Written as DNA, the CDR3 is TGTGCCAGCAGAAGGGACGGTAACACTGAAGCTTTCTTT.

The V call is TRBV11-3, the J call TRBJ2-1; 8 bases fit TRBD2. This CDR3 is built from 13 residues. The germline V gene encodes CDR1 SGHNT and CDR2 YENEEA. V trimming: 3 bases; J trimming: 7 bases; junction bases outside the gene matches: 2. The CDR3 region has the DNA TGTGCCAGCAGCTTGGGACTAGTTAATGAGCAGTTCTTC. As protein: CASSLGLVNEQFF.

This clone was observed a few times. V usage is TRBV6-6 and J usage is TRBJ2-2; D is unclear. Trimming removed 11 bases at V and 7 bases at J, with 8 bases between. Germline loops: CDR1 MNHNY, CDR2 SVGAGI (reference sequence). CDR3 length: 10 amino acids. CDR3 protein: CAGPCGELFF. The DNA for the CDR3 is TGTGCCGGCCCTTGCGGGGAGCTGTTTTTT.